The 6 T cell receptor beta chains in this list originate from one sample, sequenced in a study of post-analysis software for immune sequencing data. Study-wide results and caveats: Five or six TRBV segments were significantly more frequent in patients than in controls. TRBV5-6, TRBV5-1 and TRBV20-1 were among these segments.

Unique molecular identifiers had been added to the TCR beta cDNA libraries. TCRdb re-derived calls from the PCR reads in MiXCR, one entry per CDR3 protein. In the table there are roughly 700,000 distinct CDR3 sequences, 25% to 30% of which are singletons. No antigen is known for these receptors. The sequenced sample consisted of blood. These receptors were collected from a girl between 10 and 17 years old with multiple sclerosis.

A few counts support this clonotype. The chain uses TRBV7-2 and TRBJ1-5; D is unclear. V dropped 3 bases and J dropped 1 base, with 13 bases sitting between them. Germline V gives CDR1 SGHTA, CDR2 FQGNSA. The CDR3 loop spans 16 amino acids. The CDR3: CASSLSSSPSNQPQHF. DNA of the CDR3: TGTGCCAGCAGCTTGAGTTCAAGCCCGAGCAATCAGCCCCAGCATTTT.

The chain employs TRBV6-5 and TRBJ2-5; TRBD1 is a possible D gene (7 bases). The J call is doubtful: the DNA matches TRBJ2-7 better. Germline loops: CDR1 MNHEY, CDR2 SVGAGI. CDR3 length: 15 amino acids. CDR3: CASSYWAGGCGEQYF. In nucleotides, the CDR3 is TGTGCCAGCAGTTACTGGGCAGGGGGGTGCGGCGAGCAGTACTTC.

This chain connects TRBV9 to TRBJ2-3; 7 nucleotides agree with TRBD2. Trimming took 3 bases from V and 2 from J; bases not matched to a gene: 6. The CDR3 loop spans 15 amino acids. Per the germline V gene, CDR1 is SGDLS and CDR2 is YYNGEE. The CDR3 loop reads CASSGGAGTTDTQYF. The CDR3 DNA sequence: TGTGCCAGCAGCGGGGGAGCGGGGACCACAGATACGCAGTATTTT.

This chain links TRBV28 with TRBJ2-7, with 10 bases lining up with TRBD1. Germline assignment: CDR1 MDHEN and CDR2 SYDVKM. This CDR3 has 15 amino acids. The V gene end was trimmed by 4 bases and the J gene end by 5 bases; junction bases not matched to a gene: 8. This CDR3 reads CASSSPGTGEHEQYF. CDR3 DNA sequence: TGTGCCAGCAGTTCCCCCGGGACAGGGGAGCACGAGCAGTACTTC.

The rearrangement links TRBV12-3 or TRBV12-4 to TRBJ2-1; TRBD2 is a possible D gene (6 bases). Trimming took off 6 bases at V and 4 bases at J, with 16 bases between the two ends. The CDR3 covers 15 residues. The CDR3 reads CASRPGTAWYNEQFF. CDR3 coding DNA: TGTGCCAGCAGACCCGGGACTGCGTGGTACAATGAGCAGTTCTTC.

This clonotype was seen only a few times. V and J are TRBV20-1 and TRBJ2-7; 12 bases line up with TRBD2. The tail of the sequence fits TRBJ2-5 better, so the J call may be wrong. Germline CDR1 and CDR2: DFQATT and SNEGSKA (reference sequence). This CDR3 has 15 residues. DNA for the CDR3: TGCAGTGCTAGCGCTAGCGGGGGGGCCGGGGAGACCCAGTACTTC. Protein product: CSASASGGAGETQYF.